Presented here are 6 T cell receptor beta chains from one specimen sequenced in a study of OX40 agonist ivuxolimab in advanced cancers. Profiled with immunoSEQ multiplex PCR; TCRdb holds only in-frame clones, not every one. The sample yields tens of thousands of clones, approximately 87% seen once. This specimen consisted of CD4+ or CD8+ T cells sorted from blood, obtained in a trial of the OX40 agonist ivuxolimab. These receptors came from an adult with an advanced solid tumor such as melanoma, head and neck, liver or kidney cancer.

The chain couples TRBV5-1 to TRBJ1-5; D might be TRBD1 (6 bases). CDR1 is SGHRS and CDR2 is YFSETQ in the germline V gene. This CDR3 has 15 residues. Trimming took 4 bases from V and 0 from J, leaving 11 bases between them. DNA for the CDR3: TGCGCCAGCAGCCCCGGACAGACTAGCAATCAGCCCCAGCATTTT. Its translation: CASSPGQTSNQPQHF.

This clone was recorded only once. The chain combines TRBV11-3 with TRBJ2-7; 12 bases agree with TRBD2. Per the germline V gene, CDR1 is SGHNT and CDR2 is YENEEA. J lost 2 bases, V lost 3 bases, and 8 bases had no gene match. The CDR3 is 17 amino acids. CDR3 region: CASSFAGLAGFTYEQYF. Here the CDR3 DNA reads TGTGCCAGCAGCTTCGCGGGACTAGCGGGCTTCACCTACGAGCAGTACTTC.

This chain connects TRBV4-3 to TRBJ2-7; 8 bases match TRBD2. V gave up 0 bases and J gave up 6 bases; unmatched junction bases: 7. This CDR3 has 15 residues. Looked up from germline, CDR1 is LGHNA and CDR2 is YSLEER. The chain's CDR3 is CASSQDSGIVFEQYF. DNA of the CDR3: TGCGCCAGCAGCCAAGATAGCGGGATAGTCTTCGAGCAGTACTTC.

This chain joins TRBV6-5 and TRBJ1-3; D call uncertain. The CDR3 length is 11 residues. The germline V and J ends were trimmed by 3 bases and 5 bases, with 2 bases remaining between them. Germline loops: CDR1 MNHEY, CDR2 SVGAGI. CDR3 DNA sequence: TGTGCCAGCAGTTATCGAAACACCATATATTTT. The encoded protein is CASSYRNTIYF.

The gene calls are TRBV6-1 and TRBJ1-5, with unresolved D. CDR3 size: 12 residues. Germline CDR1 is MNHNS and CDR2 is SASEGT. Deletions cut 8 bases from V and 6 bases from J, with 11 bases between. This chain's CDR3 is CASRGSGQPQHF. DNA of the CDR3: TGTGCCAGCCGAGGATCGGGTCAGCCCCAGCATTTT.

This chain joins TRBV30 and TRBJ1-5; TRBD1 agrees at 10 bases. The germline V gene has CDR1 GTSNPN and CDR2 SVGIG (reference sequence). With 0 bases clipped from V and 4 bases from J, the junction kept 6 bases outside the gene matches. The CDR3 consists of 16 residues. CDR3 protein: CAWSVTGQGGNQPQHF. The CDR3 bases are TGTGCCTGGAGTGTAACTGGACAGGGGGGAAATCAGCCCCAGCATTTT. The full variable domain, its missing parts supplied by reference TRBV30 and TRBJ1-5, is SQTIHQWPATLVQPVGSPLSLECTVEGTSNPNLYWYRQAAGRGLQLLFYSVGIGQISSEVPQNLSASRPQDRQFILSSKKLLLSDSGFYLCAWSVTGQGGNQPQHFGDGTRLSIL.